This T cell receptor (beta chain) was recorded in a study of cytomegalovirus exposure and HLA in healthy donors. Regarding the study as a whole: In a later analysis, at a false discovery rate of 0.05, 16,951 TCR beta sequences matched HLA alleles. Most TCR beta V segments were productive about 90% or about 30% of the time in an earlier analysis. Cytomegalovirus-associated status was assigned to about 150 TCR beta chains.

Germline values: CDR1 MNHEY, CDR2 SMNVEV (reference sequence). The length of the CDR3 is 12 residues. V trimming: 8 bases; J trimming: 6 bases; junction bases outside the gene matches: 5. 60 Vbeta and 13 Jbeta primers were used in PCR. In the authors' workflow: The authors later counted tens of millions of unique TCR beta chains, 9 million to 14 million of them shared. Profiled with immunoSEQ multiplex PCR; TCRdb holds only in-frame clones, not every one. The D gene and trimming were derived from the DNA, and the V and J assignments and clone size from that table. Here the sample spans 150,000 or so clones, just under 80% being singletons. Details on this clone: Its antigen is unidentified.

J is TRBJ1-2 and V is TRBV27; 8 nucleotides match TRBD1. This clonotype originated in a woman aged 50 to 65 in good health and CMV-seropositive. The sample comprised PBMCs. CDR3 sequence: CASRQGAHGYTF. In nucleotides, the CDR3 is TGTGCCAGCCGGCAGGGGGCCCATGGCTACACCTTC.